The 28 T cell receptor beta chains listed next were all sequenced from one sample in a study of CD8+ T cells in alopecia areata. Treatment meaning: oral pan-JAK inhibitor, 5-10 mg twice daily. Sequencing used cDNA as its template, made by extracting RNA and reverse transcribing it. Some clones are missing from TCRdb's copy, which holds only in-frame ones; the method was immunoSEQ multiplex PCR. This sample has some 190,000 clones, with 55% to 70% found just once. The material was CD4+ T cells sorted from blood, obtained at week 4, from a patient treated with tofacitinib. The receptors were sampled from a human donor with alopecia areata.

The gene calls are TRBV6-5 and TRBJ2-7; tentative D call: TRBD2 (6 bases). V was trimmed by 2 bases and J by 2 bases, leaving 7 bases between them. There are 13 residues in the CDR3. Per germline, CDR1 MNHEY and CDR2 SVGAGI. In DNA form, the CDR3 reads TGTGCCAGCAGTTACCGGGAGACCTACGAGCAGTACTTC. It yields the protein CASSYRETYEQYF.

This clone was found a few times. The DNA for the CDR3 is TGTGCCAGCAGCCATGGATCAGGGTGGTACAGCACAGATACGCAGTATTTT. Protein product: CASSHGSGWYSTDTQYF. The chain links TRBV14 to TRBJ2-3; weak D call: TRBD1 (5 bases). This CDR3 has 17 amino acids. Per the germline V gene, CDR1 is SGHDN and CDR2 is FVKESK. Trimming took 3 bases from V and 0 from J, leaving 16 bases between them. Filled out from reference TRBV14 and TRBJ2-3, the complete variable domain reads EAGVTQFPSHSVIEKGQTVTLRCDPISGHDNLYWYRRVMGKEIKFLLHFVKESKQDESGMPNNRFLAERTGGTYSTLKVQPAELEDSGVYFCASSHGSGWYSTDTQYFGPGTRLTVL.

The rearrangement uses TRBV7-2 and TRBJ1-2; 7 bases fit TRBD1. This CDR3 has 19 amino acids. Trimming cost V 5 bases and J 0 bases; bases outside gene matches: 18. From germline, CDR1 is SGHTA and CDR2 FQGNSA. For the CDR3, the DNA is TGTGCCAGCAGCCCACACTCTCGGGACAGAGTACCCTCTAACTATGGCTACACCTTC. Amino acid sequence: CASSPHSRDRVPSNYGYTF.

This clone was observed a single time. The chain links TRBV29-1 to TRBJ1-3, with D possibly being TRBD1 (5 bases). The germline V gene has CDR1 SQVTM and CDR2 ANQGSEA. The CDR3 covers 14 residues. V was pared by 3 bases and J by 4 bases, with 13 bases between. The CDR3 DNA reads TGCAGCGTTGATCATGGGACTGGCGGAAACACCATATATTTT. Translation: CSVDHGTGGNTIYF.

The rearrangement uses TRBV6-5 and TRBJ2-5; D ambiguous. Germline V gene lookup returns CDR1 MNHEY and CDR2 SVGAGI. This CDR3 comprises 12 residues. The V gene lost 9 bases and the J gene lost 5 bases, with 13 bases spanning the gap. CDR3 sequence (DNA): TGTGCCAGTATCTTAGTCTTCGAGACCCAGTACTTC. The encoded protein is CASILVFETQYF.

The chain couples TRBV11-2 to TRBJ2-2; perhaps TRBD1 as D (6 bases). Trimming shortened V by 3 bases and J by 10 bases, and 9 bases separated the two germline ends. The CDR3 totals 12 residues. The germline gives CDR1 SGHAT, CDR2 FQNNGV. DNA for the CDR3: TGTGCCAGCAGCTTGGGGGCTTTGGAGCTGTTTTTT. Translation: CASSLGALELFF.

This chain connects TRBV6-5 to TRBJ1-4; D is uncertain. The V gene lost 5 bases and the J gene lost 8 bases, with 12 bases spanning the gap. This CDR3 has 13 amino acids. Per the germline V gene, CDR1 is MNHEY and CDR2 is SVGAGI. CDR3 sequence reads: CASSPAYGEKLFF. CDR3 nucleotide sequence: TGTGCCAGCAGTCCCGCCTATGGCGAAAAACTGTTTTTT.

The V gene is TRBV5-1, the J gene TRBJ2-7; the match to TRBD1 covers 8 bases. Germline V gene lookup returns CDR1 SGHRS and CDR2 YFSETQ. The CDR3 has 14 residues. With V trimmed by 3 bases and J by 5 bases, 7 bases remained unmatched. The CDR3 DNA is TGCGCCAGCAGCTCTAGGACAGGGCACGACGAGCAGTACTTC. Its protein is CASSSRTGHDEQYF.

Points on this clone: A much larger clonotype is one base distant, so this may be a read error. The chain is built from TRBV7-9 and TRBJ2-7; D call uncertain. The DNA matches TRBJ2-5 better at its end, which makes the J call doubtful. Per the germline V gene, CDR1 is SEHNR and CDR2 is FQNEAQ (reference sequence). This CDR3 contains 12 residues. The DNA of the CDR3 is TGTGCCAGCAGCTTAGTAGGAGAGACCCAGTACTTC. It encodes CASSLVGETQYF.

The chain couples TRBV18 to TRBJ1-1; no definite D call. The CDR3 extends over 13 amino acids. The ends were cut back, 7 bases at V and 4 bases at J, with 13 bases in the middle. Germline assignment: CDR1 KGHSH and CDR2 LQKENI. The CDR3 is CASLGGNGTEAFF. The DNA of the CDR3 is TGTGCCAGCTTGGGAGGGAATGGCACTGAAGCTTTCTTT.

This chain connects TRBV29-1 to TRBJ2-7, with TRBD2 matching 11 bases. V lost 5 bases, J lost 3 bases, and 6 bases stayed unmatched. This CDR3 has 14 residues. Looked up from germline, CDR1 is SQVTM and CDR2 is ANQGSEA. CDR3 region: CSVSTSGSVYEQYF. The CDR3 nucleotides read TGCAGCGTTTCTACTAGCGGGAGCGTCTACGAGCAGTACTTC.

The J gene is TRBJ1-3, the V gene TRBV27, with a possible D match to TRBD1 (5 bases). The germline CDR1 and CDR2 sequences are MNHEY and SMNVEV (reference sequence). The CDR3 length is 14 residues. Trimming removed 6 bases from V and 2 bases from J, with 11 bases in between. CDR3 in amino acids: CASRLTGAGNTIYF. Here the CDR3 DNA reads TGTGCCAGCAGACTCACGGGGGCTGGAAACACCATATATTTT.

This sequence joins TRBV28 and TRBJ2-7; D remains unclear. CDR1 and CDR2 from the germline V gene are MDHEN and SYDVKM. The CDR3 has 13 residues. The germline V and J ends were trimmed by 2 bases and 0 bases, with 5 bases remaining between them. In DNA form, the CDR3 reads TGTGCCAGCAGTTTACAGAGCTCCTACGAGCAGTACTTC. It yields the protein CASSLQSSYEQYF.

The chain links TRBV7-2 to TRBJ2-5, with 12 positions matching TRBD2. Germline V gives CDR1 SGHTA, CDR2 FQGNSA. V lost 3 bases to trimming and J lost 5 bases; unmatched junction nucleotides: 4. This CDR3 has 15 residues. CDR3 DNA: TGTGCCAGCAGCTTGACTAGCGGGAGTGGGGAGACCCAGTACTTC. It translates to CASSLTSGSGETQYF. Complete variable domain (other parts from reference TRBV7-2 and TRBJ2-5): GAGVSQSPSNKVTEKGKDVELRCDPISGHTALYWYRQSLGQGLEFLIYFQGNSAPDKSGLPSDRFSAERTGGSVSTLTIQRTQQEDSAVYLCASSLTSGSGETQYFGPGTRLLVL.

This rearrangement joins TRBV30 to TRBJ1-5; D is uncertain. Germline assignment: CDR1 GTSNPN and CDR2 SVGIG (reference sequence). V was shortened by 1 base and J by 4 bases, with 8 bases between the two germline ends. The CDR3 has 13 amino acids. The CDR3 sequence: CAWSEGFNQPQHF. The CDR3 DNA is TGTGCCTGGAGTGAGGGATTTAATCAGCCCCAGCATTTT.

This clone was detected only a few times. The chain carries TRBV10-3 and TRBJ2-7, with a weak D call TRBD2 (5 bases). The germline V gene encodes CDR1 ENHRY and CDR2 SYGVKD. This CDR3 comprises 15 residues. V lost 0 bases, J lost 2 bases, and 11 bases lay in between. The CDR3 region has the DNA TGTGCCATCAGTGAGTCCACCGGACTCCCCTACGAGCAGTACTTC. Translating gives CAISESTGLPYEQYF.

The V call is TRBV2, the J call TRBJ2-2; D is unresolved. This CDR3 comprises 13 residues. Germline CDR1 reads SNHLY; CDR2 reads FYNNEI. The V end lost 7 bases, the J end lost 1 base, and 7 bases lay between the germline ends. CDR3 loop: CASTAQNTGELFF. In DNA, the CDR3 is TGTGCCAGCACTGCCCAGAACACCGGGGAGCTGTTTTTT.

This clone was detected only a few times. The V gene is TRBV10-3, the J gene TRBJ2-1; D remains ambiguous. The CDR3 loop spans 13 amino acids. V shed 4 bases and J shed 4 bases, with 8 bases lying between them. Germline-derived CDR1 and CDR2 are ENHRY and SYGVKD. CDR3 bases: TGTGCCATCAGTGTGGCCAGATACAATGAGCAGTTCTTC. As protein: CAISVARYNEQFF.

This clone was seen only once. V is TRBV4-2 and J is TRBJ2-7, with a tentative D call TRBD1 (5 bases). The CDR3 has 15 residues. V lost 0 bases and J lost 0, with 9 bases in between. CDR1 and CDR2 from the germline V gene are LGHNA and YNFKEQ. CDR3 protein: CASSQELDNSYEQYF. The CDR3 bases are TGTGCCAGCAGCCAAGAGTTGGACAACTCCTACGAGCAGTACTTC.

This clone was detected only a few times. The chain joins TRBV6-5 to TRBJ2-1; 10 bases are a match to TRBD2. The V segment lost 5 bases and the J segment 10 bases; nucleotides outside the gene matches: 11. Germline V gives CDR1 MNHEY, CDR2 SVGAGI. The CDR3 length is 15 residues. The chain's CDR3 is CASSVGLAGELEQFF. CDR3 sequence (DNA): TGTGCCAGCAGTGTGGGGCTAGCGGGAGAGTTGGAGCAGTTCTTC.

A remark on this clone: Additional DNA sequences in this sample encode the identical CDR3. This chain links TRBV7-2 with TRBJ2-7; D not resolved. CDR1 SGHTA and CDR2 FQGNSA come from the germline V gene. Trimming stripped 5 bases from V and 0 bases from J, with 5 bases between. The CDR3 is 12 amino acids. Written as DNA, the CDR3 is TGTGCCAGCAGCCCCAGCTCCTACGAGCAGTACTTC. It is translated as CASSPSSYEQYF.

This clone was counted a few times. The chain uses TRBV28 and TRBJ2-7, with D unclear. CDR1 is MDHEN and CDR2 is SYDVKM in the germline V gene. Trimming stripped 5 bases from V and 4 bases from J, with 6 bases between. There are 11 residues in the CDR3. The CDR3 DNA is TGTGCCAGCAGTCCCTTTTACGAGCAGTACTTC. Translation gives CASSPFYEQYF.

This clone was observed at least ten times. This specimen includes other DNA sequences encoding the same CDR3. This chain uses TRBV20-1 with TRBJ2-5, with no clear D. Germline lookup yields CDR1 DFQATT and CDR2 SNEGSKA (reference sequence). Trimming stripped 6 bases from V and 1 base from J, with 3 bases between. This CDR3 is 10 amino acids long. The CDR3 sequence: CSARQETQYF. Written as DNA, the CDR3 is TGCAGTGCCCGCCAAGAGACCCAGTACTTC.

The chain couples TRBV28 to TRBJ2-1; 10 bases map to TRBD1. V dropped 5 bases and J dropped 7; count of bases not matched to a gene: 8. CDR1 and CDR2 (germline): MDHEN, SYDVKM. The CDR3 totals 15 residues. CDR3 coding DNA: TGTGCCAGCAGTCGACAGGGGGCGTACAGAAATGAGCAGTTCTTC. Amino acids: CASSRQGAYRNEQFF.

This sequence joins TRBV4-2 and TRBJ1-4, with unresolved D. The length of the CDR3 is 14 residues. CDR1 is LGHNA and CDR2 is YNFKEQ in the germline V gene. Trimming took off 2 bases at V and 8 bases at J, with 12 bases between the two ends. CDR3 bases: TGTGCCAGCAGCCAACTAAAGGGCGAAGAAAAACTGTTTTTT. It encodes CASSQLKGEEKLFF.

The chain joins TRBV4-2 to TRBJ2-7, with D perhaps given as TRBD1 or TRBD2 (5 bases each). Germline assignment: CDR1 LGHNA and CDR2 YNFKEQ. The CDR3 length is 15 residues. Trimming removed 0 bases at V and 1 base at J, with 10 bases between. In DNA form, the CDR3 reads TGTGCCAGCAGCCAAGATCTGGGGGAATCCTACGAGCAGTACTTC. Encoded protein: CASSQDLGESYEQYF.

The V gene is TRBV11-2, the J gene TRBJ2-5, with D unclear. CDR3 length: 12 amino acids. V was pared by 10 bases and J by 2 bases, with 11 bases between. Germline V gives CDR1 SGHAT, CDR2 FQNNGV. The chain's CDR3 is CATLGTQETQYF. The CDR3 region has the DNA TGTGCCACACTGGGTACGCAAGAGACCCAGTACTTC. Filled out from reference TRBV11-2 and TRBJ2-5, the complete variable domain reads EAGVAQSPRYKIIEKRQSVAFWCNPISGHATLYWYQQILGQGPKLLIQFQNNGVVDDSQLPKDRFSAERLKGVDSTLKIQPAKLEDSAVYLCATLGTQETQYFGPGTRLLVL.

V is TRBV2 and J is TRBJ2-3, with D unclear. V gave up 11 bases and J gave up 0 bases, with 9 bases separating them. The CDR3 contains 12 residues. The germline V gene encodes CDR1 SNHLY and CDR2 FYNNEI. The CDR3 is CASDDSTDTQYF. The CDR3 bases are TGTGCCTCCGATGATAGCACAGATACGCAGTATTTT.